Listed below are T cell receptor beta chains from one sample, sequenced in a study of cytomegalovirus exposure and HLA in healthy donors. The table came from immunoSEQ multiplex PCR; TCRdb's copy has only in-frame clones and leaves some out. This table holds around 86,000 clones, 85% to 95% found once. Sequencing used PBMCs. These receptors were taken from a young woman in good health and CMV-seropositive. Both conserved end residues are part of each CDR3. The D gene is left open where the match is weak. Some rows have no size entry. The others give once, few or many, or a class for an expanded clone.

j_call: TRBJ1-1
clone_size: NA
v_call: TRBV6-5
d_call: NA
cdr3_nt: TGTGCCAGCAGCAGGAACACTGAAGCTTTCTTT
cdr3_aa: CASSRNTEAFF

j_call: TRBJ2-3
clone_size: NA
v_call: TRBV27
d_call: NA
cdr3_nt: TGTGCCAGCAGCCATACGACCTTCTCGGGGAACGCAGATACGCAGTATTTT
cdr3_aa: CASSHTTFSGNADTQYF

j_call: TRBJ2-7
clone_size: NA
v_call: TRBV7-8
d_call: NA
cdr3_nt: TGTGCCAGCAGCTTGGGGGGGCGGATATACGAGCAGTACTTC
cdr3_aa: CASSLGGRIYEQYF

j_call: TRBJ2-1
clone_size: NA
v_call: TRBV6-5
d_call: NA
cdr3_nt: TGTGCCAGCAGCCCCCCTAGCGACATCAATGAGCAGTTCTTC
cdr3_aa: CASSPPSDINEQFF

j_call: TRBJ2-1
clone_size: NA
v_call: TRBV19
d_call: TRBD2
cdr3_nt: TGTGCCACCAGTCTGAGCGGGGGCTCCTACAATGAGCAGTTCTTC
cdr3_aa: CATSLSGGSYNEQFF

j_call: TRBJ2-3
clone_size: NA
v_call: TRBV29-1
d_call: NA
cdr3_nt: TGCAGCGCACGGAGGGTGAGCACAGATACGCAGTATTTT
cdr3_aa: CSARRVSTDTQYF

j_call: TRBJ2-3
clone_size: NA
v_call: TRBV19
d_call: TRBD1
cdr3_nt: TGTGCCAGTAGTCTCCGGACAGGGAGGAGCACAGATACGCAGTATTTT
cdr3_aa: CASSLRTGRSTDTQYF

j_call: TRBJ2-2
clone_size: NA
v_call: TRBV5-5
d_call: TRBD1
cdr3_nt: TGTGCCAGCAGCCAAAGGGGGCGAAACGGGGAGCTGTTTTTT
cdr3_aa: CASSQRGRNGELFF

j_call: TRBJ1-5
clone_size: NA
v_call: TRBV6-5
d_call: NA
cdr3_nt: TGTGCCAGCAGTCGGGACAACTATCAGCCCCAGCATTTT
cdr3_aa: CASSRDNYQPQHF

j_call: TRBJ2-5
clone_size: once
v_call: TRBV6-6
d_call: TRBD2
cdr3_nt: TGTGCCAGCAGTTACGCGGGAGGGCCCAGGGAGACCCAGTACTTC
cdr3_aa: CASSYAGGPRETQYF

j_call: TRBJ2-3
clone_size: NA
v_call: TRBV29-1
d_call: NA
cdr3_nt: TGCAGCGTCGGGAAGAGCACAGATACGCAGTATTTT
cdr3_aa: CSVGKSTDTQYF

j_call: TRBJ2-1
clone_size: NA
v_call: TRBV25-1
d_call: NA
cdr3_nt: TGTGCCAGCAGTGACCCCTTAGCAGGGCCGTTTTCCTACAATGAGCAGTTCTTC
cdr3_aa: CASSDPLAGPFSYNEQFF

j_call: TRBJ2-5
clone_size: NA
v_call: TRBV5-6
d_call: NA
cdr3_nt: TGTGCCAGCAGCTTGGTGGAGGGGGCCGGGACCCAGTACTTC
cdr3_aa: CASSLVEGAGTQYF

j_call: TRBJ1-1
clone_size: NA
v_call: TRBV2
d_call: NA
cdr3_nt: TGTGCCAGCAGTAGGCAGGGGAAAGCTTTCTTT
cdr3_aa: CASSRQGKAFF

j_call: TRBJ2-5
clone_size: NA
v_call: TRBV19
d_call: NA
cdr3_nt: TGTGCCAGTAGTCCGGGAGAAGAGACCCAGTACTTC
cdr3_aa: CASSPGEETQYF

j_call: TRBJ2-3
clone_size: NA
v_call: TRBV30
d_call: NA
cdr3_nt: TGTGCCTGGAGTCTACAGACAACAACTAGCACAGATACGCAGTATTTT
cdr3_aa: CAWSLQTTTSTDTQYF

j_call: TRBJ2-2
clone_size: NA
v_call: TRBV7-9
d_call: TRBD1
cdr3_nt: TGTGCCACAGCCTCGCCCCAGGGGGACACCGGGGAGCTGTTTTTT
cdr3_aa: CATASPQGDTGELFF

j_call: TRBJ2-1
clone_size: NA
v_call: TRBV5-1
d_call: NA
cdr3_nt: TGCGCCAGCAGCCTCGTAGCGGTTTCCTACAATGAGCAGTTCTTC
cdr3_aa: CASSLVAVSYNEQFF

j_call: TRBJ2-1
clone_size: NA
v_call: TRBV11-2
d_call: TRBD1
cdr3_nt: TGTGCCAGCAGCTTAGGGACAGGGGGCCGGAATGAGCAGTTCTTC
cdr3_aa: CASSLGTGGRNEQFF

j_call: TRBJ1-2
clone_size: NA
v_call: TRBV19
d_call: NA
cdr3_nt: TGTGCCAGTTCGGGACAAAACTATGGCTACACCTTC
cdr3_aa: CASSGQNYGYTF

j_call: TRBJ1-2
clone_size: NA
v_call: TRBV6-4
d_call: NA
cdr3_nt: TGTGCCAGCAGTGTTTCCCCGGGAGCCGGTGGCTACACCTTC
cdr3_aa: CASSVSPGAGGYTF

j_call: TRBJ2-6
clone_size: NA
v_call: TRBV4-3
d_call: TRBD2
cdr3_nt: TGCGCCAGCAGCCAAACGGGACTAGCGGGGGGCTCTGGGGCCAACGTCCTGACTTTC
cdr3_aa: CASSQTGLAGGSGANVLTF

j_call: TRBJ1-5
clone_size: NA
v_call: TRBV28
d_call: NA
cdr3_nt: TGTGCCAGCAGTCCCAGGAGTGGCCAGGGTCGTCAGCCCCAGCATTTT
cdr3_aa: CASSPRSGQGRQPQHF

j_call: TRBJ2-1
clone_size: once
v_call: TRBV10-2
d_call: NA
cdr3_nt: TGCGCCAGCAGTGACCGGTCGAAGCGGACCTACAATGAGCAGTTCTTC
cdr3_aa: CASSDRSKRTYNEQFF

j_call: TRBJ2-5
clone_size: NA
v_call: TRBV28
d_call: TRBD1
cdr3_nt: TGTGCCAGCAGTTTACGGGCAGGGGGCCGGGAGACCCAGTACTTC
cdr3_aa: CASSLRAGGRETQYF

j_call: TRBJ2-7
clone_size: NA
v_call: TRBV15
d_call: TRBD2
cdr3_nt: TGTGCCACCAGCAGAGAAGGTAGCGGGAGGGCCACCTACGAGCAGTACTTC
cdr3_aa: CATSREGSGRATYEQYF

j_call: TRBJ2-7
clone_size: NA
v_call: TRBV9
d_call: TRBD2
cdr3_nt: TGTGCCAGCAGCGCCCTAGCGGGTACGCGAGAGCAGTACTTC
cdr3_aa: CASSALAGTREQYF

j_call: TRBJ1-5
clone_size: once
v_call: TRBV28
d_call: NA
cdr3_nt: TGTGCCAGCAGGATACAGGGTGATCAGCCCCAGCATTTT
cdr3_aa: CASRIQGDQPQHF